This T cell receptor (beta chain) was captured by sequencing in a study of blood T cell repertoires in COVID-19. At the level of the study: Some COVID-19 samples were acute and others convalescent; all came from the United States, Italy and Spain. T cells, B-cell-depleted T cells, or PBMCs supplied cDNA or gDNA.

The authors' processing: Cell counts per sample came from amplifying reference gene primers. The protocol was immunoSEQ multiplex PCR, while the TCRdb copy is restricted to in-frame clones and leaves out a portion. For V, J and clone size, that table is used; D and trimming come from the DNA. The sample carries approximately 260,000 clones, about 80% recorded once. V was shortened by 0 bases and J by 5 bases, with 8 bases between the two germline ends. The CDR3 length is 13 residues. Germline CDR1 and CDR2: KGHSH and LQKENI. The gene calls are TRBV18 and TRBJ2-7; D remains ambiguous. The receptor comes from a human donor in a cohort sampled during active COVID-19. The specimen was peripheral blood. The CDR3 nucleotides are TGTGCCAGCTCACCACCGAGTCTGAACGAGCAGTACTTC. Translating it yields CASSPPSLNEQYF.